These 14 T cell receptor beta chains came from one sample sequenced in a study of siplizumab effects on memory and regulatory T cells. Here immunoSEQ multiplex PCR was the method, and the copy in TCRdb shows in-frame clones only, minus some. The sample lists 100,000 or so clones; under 95% were seen once. The sequenced sample consisted of Tregs sorted from blood. The origin of the receptors is a human donor in good health.

V usage is TRBV4-2 and J usage is TRBJ1-2; 10 bases agree with TRBD1. This CDR3 is built from 16 residues. Germline assignment: CDR1 LGHNA and CDR2 YNFKEQ. The V and J ends lost 3 bases and 0 bases, in that order; junction bases with no gene match: 4. The CDR3 DNA is TGTGCCAGCAGCCAGGAGACAGGGGGCGCTAACTATGGCTACACCTTC. Its translation: CASSQETGGANYGYTF.

V is TRBV19 and J is TRBJ2-3; possible D gene TRBD2, 5 bases. Germline V gene sequence: CDR1 LNHDA, CDR2 SQIVND (reference sequence). The CDR3 contains 15 residues. V was cut by 5 bases and J by 3 bases, with 15 bases left in between. The CDR3 loop reads CASSLRGLVTDTQYF. CDR3 DNA: TGTGCCAGTAGTCTCCGAGGGCTCGTTACAGATACGCAGTATTTT.

The rearrangement uses TRBV18 and TRBJ1-1; 7 nucleotides match TRBD1. Trimming removed 4 bases from V and 0 bases from J; junction bases left unmatched: 5. The CDR3 loop spans 15 amino acids. The germline V gene encodes CDR1 KGHSH and CDR2 LQKENI. The CDR3 loop is CASSRYDRVNTEAFF. The CDR3 nucleotides read TGTGCCAGCTCACGGTATGACAGGGTGAACACTGAAGCTTTCTTT.

This chain links TRBV6-5 with TRBJ2-7; D is unclear. This CDR3 has 10 residues. Trimming shortened V by 1 base and J by 10 bases, and 5 bases separated the two germline ends. Per germline, CDR1 MNHEY and CDR2 SVGAGI. This CDR3 is CASSYFPQYF. The CDR3 DNA sequence: TGTGCCAGCAGTTACTTCCCCCAGTACTTC.

J is TRBJ1-5 and V is TRBV10-3, with D unresolved. Germline V gene data show CDR1 as ENHRY and CDR2 as SYGVKD. The V end lost 2 bases, the J end lost 5 bases, and 4 bases lay between the germline ends. This CDR3 contains 12 residues. The chain's CDR3 is CAISEGYQPQHF. The CDR3 DNA reads as TGTGCCATCAGTGAGGGTTATCAGCCCCAGCATTTT.

This sequence joins TRBV9 and TRBJ2-2; D remains unclear. Germline CDR1 is SGDLS and CDR2 is YYNGEE. The CDR3 is 14 residues long. V lost 0 bases and J 7 bases, leaving 10 bases between the germline ends. The CDR3 DNA sequence: TGTGCCAGCAGCGTAGTTCTATCGGGCGGGGAGCTGTTTTTT. Translation: CASSVVLSGGELFF.

The CDR3 coding sequence is TGCGCCAGTACAGGGGGCTACAATGAGCAGTTCTTC. Amino acid sequence: CASTGGYNEQFF. This rearrangement joins TRBV5-1 to TRBJ2-1; TRBD1 agrees at 8 bases. The CDR3 runs 12 residues. V lost 8 bases and J lost 3; bases outside the gene matches: 1. The germline gives CDR1 SGHRS, CDR2 YFSETQ. Drawing the rest from reference TRBV5-1 and TRBJ2-1, the complete variable domain is KAGVTQTPRYLIKTRGQQVTLSCSPISGHRSVSWYQQTPGQGLQFLFEYFSETQRNKGNFPGRFSGRQFSNSRSEMNVSTLELGDSALYLCASTGGYNEQFFGPGTRLTVL.

This chain uses TRBV18 with TRBJ1-4, with D possibly matching TRBD1 (5 bases). Germline CDR1 and CDR2: KGHSH and LQKENI. The germline V and J ends were trimmed by 2 bases and 5 bases, with 15 bases remaining between them. This CDR3 region has 16 residues. CDR3 protein: CASSPFQGGRNEKLFF. The CDR3 region has the DNA TGTGCCAGCTCACCATTTCAGGGAGGCAGGAATGAAAAACTGTTTTTT.

This chain connects TRBV14 to TRBJ1-2; 9 nucleotides align to TRBD1. Germline trimming cut 2 bases from V and 2 bases from J; bases unmatched to any gene: 6. This CDR3 region has 16 residues. Germline V gene data show CDR1 as SGHDN and CDR2 as FVKESK. DNA for the CDR3: TGTGCCAGCAGCCAACCCGGGACAGGGACAAACTATGGCTACACCTTC. As protein: CASSQPGTGTNYGYTF.

Worth noting for this clone: Mismatch with germline at one junction end may stem from a read error. The rearrangement links TRBV10-3 to TRBJ2-2; 9 bases map to TRBD2. The CDR3 runs 18 residues. Looked up from germline, CDR1 is ENHRY and CDR2 is SYGVKD. CDR3 residues: CAISKSTSGVLNTGELFF. Written as DNA, the CDR3 is TGTGCCATCAGTAAGTCGACTAGCGGAGTCTTGAACACCGGGGAGCTGTTTTTT.

This chain links TRBV11-2 with TRBJ2-7, with 13 bases that match TRBD2. The CDR3 covers 15 residues. Germline CDR1 SGHAT, CDR2 FQNNGV. After removal of 5 bases from V and 4 bases from J, the junction contained 5 bases not matched to a gene. The CDR3 loop is CASSVLAGGGYEQYF. The CDR3 nucleotides are TGTGCCAGCAGCGTACTAGCGGGAGGGGGATACGAGCAGTACTTC.

V gene TRBV7-2 combines with J gene TRBJ2-5; 10 positions agree with TRBD2. CDR3 size: 14 residues. Germline assignment: CDR1 SGHTA and CDR2 FQGNSA. V dropped 0 bases and J dropped 5; count of bases not matched to a gene: 0. CDR3 coding DNA: TGTGCCAGCAGCTTAGCTAGCGGGAGGGAGACCCAGTACTTC. It translates to CASSLASGRETQYF.

The chain recombines TRBV5-5 with TRBJ1-5; 11 bases agree with TRBD1. This CDR3 is built from 16 residues. Trimming removed 3 bases from V and 4 bases from J; junction bases left unmatched: 6. Per germline, CDR1 SGHKS and CDR2 YYEKEE (reference sequence). The CDR3 loop is CASSSWTGGQNQPQHF. The CDR3 DNA follows: TGTGCCAGCAGCTCGTGGACAGGGGGCCAGAATCAGCCCCAGCATTTT.

This clone has just one count. V usage is TRBV19 and J usage is TRBJ1-5; D possibly corresponds to TRBD1 (6 bases). CDR1 is LNHDA, CDR2 SQIVND, per germline (reference sequence). V was shortened by 4 bases and J by 3 bases, with 13 bases between the two germline ends. CDR3 length: 15 amino acids. The CDR3 DNA reads as TGTGCCAGTAGTAGCACCGGGACACCCAATCAGCCCCAGCATTTT. It codes for CASSSTGTPNQPQHF. The whole variable domain, filled in from reference TRBV19 and TRBJ1-5, reads DGGITQSPKYLFRKEGQNVTLSCEQNLNHDAMYWYRQDPGQGLRLIYYSQIVNDFQKGDIAEGYSVSREKKESFPLTVTSAQKNPTAFYLCASSSTGTPNQPQHFGDGTRLSIL.